A selection of T cell receptor beta chains follows, all from one sample in a study of T cells in Graves' hyperthyroidism and ophthalmopathy. Via MiXCR, TCRdb re-called the multiplex PCR reads, giving one row per CDR3 protein. Among a few hundred thousand distinct CDR3 sequences listed, 46% were seen once. Specimen: peripheral blood or thyroid tissue (not recorded which). The source is a woman between 18 and 29 years old with Graves' hyperthyroidism. The CDR3 runs from the conserved cysteine through the conserved F or W. Each record gives: J gene, clone size, D gene, V gene, CDR3 DNA, CDR3 protein. The D gene is left open where the match is weak. The size entry is marked missing in some rows and otherwise reads once, few, many or a size class.

j_gene: TRBJ2-7; abundance: .; d_gene: TRBD2; v_gene: TRBV29-1; CDR3nt: TGCAGCGTAACAGTTGTGGGGCCTAGCGGGAGGTCGGGGAGCTCCTACGAGCAGTACTTC; CDR3aa: CSVTVVGPSGRSGSSYEQYF
j_gene: TRBJ2-5; abundance: .; d_gene: TRBD1; v_gene: TRBV5-4; CDR3nt: TGTGCCAGCAGCAAAGTGGGACAGATACAAGAGACCCAGTACTTC; CDR3aa: CASSKVGQIQETQYF
j_gene: TRBJ1-5; abundance: .; d_gene: .; v_gene: TRBV7-2; CDR3nt: TGTGCCAGCAGCTTTAACCAGCTCAGCTACGAGCATTTT; CDR3aa: CASSFNQLSYEHF
j_gene: TRBJ2-3; abundance: few; d_gene: .; v_gene: TRBV20-1; CDR3nt: TGCAGTGCCCCACCAGGCGTAGATACGCAGTATTTT; CDR3aa: CSAPPGVDTQYF
j_gene: TRBJ2-5; abundance: many; d_gene: .; v_gene: TRBV7-6; CDR3nt: TGTGCCAGCAGCTCCTGGTCGACGGTAATACTGGGTACAGAGCAAGAGACCCAGTACTTC; CDR3aa: CASSSWSTVILGTEQETQYF
j_gene: TRBJ2-5; abundance: .; d_gene: TRBD1; v_gene: TRBV6-5; CDR3nt: TGTGCCAGCAGCCGAACCGGGACAGGGGGCAATCAGCCCCAGTACTTC; CDR3aa: CASSRTGTGGNQPQYF
j_gene: TRBJ1-5; abundance: .; d_gene: TRBD1; v_gene: TRBV2; CDR3nt: TGTGCCAGCAGTGGGGGCACAGGGGGGTTTCAGCCCCAGCATTTT; CDR3aa: CASSGGTGGFQPQHF
j_gene: TRBJ2-6; abundance: .; d_gene: TRBD1; v_gene: TRBV20-1; CDR3nt: TGCAGTGCCCCCAGGAGGACAGGGGGTTCTGGGGCCAACGTCCTGACTTTC; CDR3aa: CSAPRRTGGSGANVLTF
j_gene: TRBJ2-5; abundance: many; d_gene: .; v_gene: TRBV10-3; CDR3nt: TGTGCCATCAGTGACGGCTATCAAGGAAACCAAGAGACCCAGTACTTC; CDR3aa: CAISDGYQGNQETQYF
j_gene: TRBJ2-5; abundance: few; d_gene: .; v_gene: TRBV2; CDR3nt: TGTGCCAGCAGTGAGACAGAGAATCAGCCCCAGTACTTC; CDR3aa: CASSETENQPQYF
j_gene: TRBJ2-1; abundance: .; d_gene: TRBD2; v_gene: TRBV7-9; CDR3nt: TGTGCCAGCAGCCCGCGACTAGCGGGAGCGATTTACAATGAGCAGTTCTTC; CDR3aa: CASSPRLAGAIYNEQFF
j_gene: TRBJ2-7; abundance: .; d_gene: TRBD2; v_gene: TRBV29-1; CDR3nt: TGCAGCGTGGATGGTGCGGGAGGAAAAGAGCAGTACTTC; CDR3aa: CSVDGAGGKEQYF
j_gene: TRBJ2-7; abundance: .; d_gene: .; v_gene: TRBV29-1; CDR3nt: TGCAGCGCCAGCACCAACCGGGACATCTCCTACGAGCAGTACTTC; CDR3aa: CSASTNRDISYEQYF
j_gene: TRBJ1-1; abundance: .; d_gene: .; v_gene: TRBV7-9; CDR3nt: TGTGCCAGCGCCATTACAGAGGCTGAAGCTCTCTTT; CDR3aa: CASAITEAEALF
j_gene: TRBJ1-1; abundance: many; d_gene: .; v_gene: TRBV5-6; CDR3nt: TGTGCCAGCAGCTTGGTGGTGGACGCAACTAACACTGAAGCTTTCTTT; CDR3aa: CASSLVVDATNTEAFF
j_gene: TRBJ1-4; abundance: .; d_gene: .; v_gene: TRBV6-5; CDR3nt: TGTGCCAGCAGTTACTGGGCAGGGTCCGTGGAAAAACTGTTTTTT; CDR3aa: CASSYWAGSVEKLFF
j_gene: TRBJ1-4; abundance: many; d_gene: .; v_gene: TRBV4-2; CDR3nt: TGTGCCAGCAGCCAAGGAAGGGACGTAGCGTCAACTAATGAAAAACTGTTTTTT; CDR3aa: CASSQGRDVASTNEKLFF
j_gene: TRBJ2-2; abundance: .; d_gene: .; v_gene: TRBV10-3; CDR3nt: TGTGCCATCAGTGAGTCGGTTAGCGGGGAGCTGTTTTTT; CDR3aa: CAISESVSGELFF
j_gene: TRBJ1-5; abundance: many; d_gene: .; v_gene: TRBV6-1; CDR3nt: TGTGCCAGCAGTGAAGCACGGAGCAATCAGCCCCAGCATTTT; CDR3aa: CASSEARSNQPQHF
j_gene: TRBJ2-5; abundance: many; d_gene: TRBD1; v_gene: TRBV9; CDR3nt: TGTGCCAGCACCGGGACAGGCCAAGAGACCCAGTACTTC; CDR3aa: CASTGTGQETQYF
j_gene: TRBJ2-6; abundance: .; d_gene: .; v_gene: TRBV12-3/TRBV12-4; CDR3nt: TGTGCCAGCAGTCTACGGACAGGGGCCAACGTCCTGACTTTC; CDR3aa: CASSLRTGANVLTF
j_gene: TRBJ2-1; abundance: .; d_gene: TRBD2; v_gene: TRBV20-1; CDR3nt: TGCAGTGCTGGGGAGGGGCCCTCCTACAATGAGCAGTTCTTC; CDR3aa: CSAGEGPSYNEQFF